Following are 14 T cell receptor beta chains from one sample sequenced in a study of molecular identifiers for immune sequencing clone quantification. TCRdb analysed the PCR reads with MiXCR anew, one entry per CDR3 protein. The table records around 470,000 distinct CDR3 sequences, about 22% of them present only once. The sequenced sample consisted of naive CD8+ T cells from blood, with Jurkat cell RNA spiked in. The subset: FACS-sorted CD8+CD4-CCR7+CD45RA+ naive T cells. Receptors were obtained from a human donor in good health. Some libraries in this study had Jurkat cell RNA spiked in.

V usage is TRBV27 and J usage is TRBJ2-1; 11 bases fit TRBD2. The germline V gene has CDR1 MNHEY and CDR2 SMNVEV (reference sequence). V lost 0 bases to trimming and J lost 9 bases; unmatched junction nucleotides: 10. The CDR3 consists of 17 residues. The CDR3 DNA follows: TGTGCCAGCAGTTTATCGATACTAGCGGGGGCCCACTTTGAGCAGTTCTTC. It specifies CASSLSILAGAHFEQFF.

This clonotype was observed many times. The rearrangement uses TRBV12-3 or TRBV12-4 and TRBJ1-1; possibly TRBD1 for D (6 bases). The length of the CDR3 is 14 residues. Trimming took 6 bases from V and 4 from J, leaving 15 bases between them. The CDR3 spells CASSLTGSGTEAFF. CDR3 coding DNA: TGTGCCAGCAGCCTCACAGGGTCGGGCACTGAAGCTTTCTTT.

Turning to this clonotype: A read error may explain this, as a much larger clone is one base away. The CDR3 end shows no conserved phenylalanine or tryptophan, and so a read error is likely. The CDR3, as DNA: TGTGCCAGCAGTCTACATCCCACTGAAGCTTTCCTT. It codes for CASSLHPTEAFL. The chain uses TRBV7-9 and TRBJ1-1; D uncertain. Trimming left V 6 bases short and J 4 bases short, with 9 bases between. In germline, CDR1 is SEHNR, CDR2 FQNEAQ (reference sequence). The CDR3 is 12 amino acids.

This chain links TRBV11-1 with TRBJ2-7, with 9 bases that match TRBD1. Per the germline V gene, CDR1 is SGHAT and CDR2 is FQDESV (reference sequence). V gave up 5 bases and J gave up 6 bases; unmatched junction bases: 11. The CDR3 has 15 residues. The CDR3, as DNA: TGTGCCAGCAGCCCGGGTTGGGGACAGGGCGCCGAGCAGTACTTC. Translation gives CASSPGWGQGAEQYF.

The table lists this clonotype with a few counts. The chain employs TRBV5-5 and TRBJ2-7; the match to TRBD1 covers 8 bases. Per the germline V gene, CDR1 is SGHKS and CDR2 is YYEKEE (reference sequence). CDR3 length: 15 amino acids. V dropped 4 bases and J dropped 2; count of bases not matched to a gene: 8. The CDR3 DNA follows: TGTGCCAGCAGCCTTCGACAGGGGAGTACCTACGAGCAGTACTTC. This gives the protein CASSLRQGSTYEQYF. The entire variable domain, with the rest obtained from reference TRBV5-5 and TRBJ2-7, is as follows: DAGVTQSPTHLIKTRGQQVTLRCSPISGHKSVSWYQQVLGQGPQFIFQYYEKEERGRGNFPDRFSARQFPNYSSELNVNALLLGDSALYLCASSLRQGSTYEQYFGPGTRLTVT.

This clonotype was found a few times. The V call is TRBV27, the J call TRBJ2-1; 8 nucleotides match TRBD2. CDR3 length equals 11 residues. Germline V gene lookup returns CDR1 MNHEY and CDR2 SMNVEV (reference sequence). This chain's CDR3 is CASGSYNEQFF. Here the CDR3 DNA reads TGTGCGAGCGGGAGTTACAATGAGCAGTTCTTC.

This clonotype has a handful of counts. The chain uses TRBV6-5 and TRBJ1-6; D is undetermined. The CDR3 is 15 amino acids. The germline V and J ends were trimmed by 0 bases and 4 bases, with 7 bases remaining between them. Germline V gives CDR1 MNHEY, CDR2 SVGAGI. The CDR3 sequence is CASSYSNGYNSPLHF. In DNA, the CDR3 is TGTGCCAGCAGTTACTCGAACGGGTATAATTCACCCCTCCACTTT.

The V gene is TRBV18, the J gene TRBJ1-1; no firm D call. V was pared by 3 bases and J by 2 bases, with 10 bases between. Germline CDR1 reads KGHSH; CDR2 reads LQKENI. The CDR3 is 14 amino acids. CDR3: CASSPRRGNTEAFF. As DNA, the CDR3 is TGTGCCAGCTCACCGCGACGGGGAAACACTGAAGCTTTCTTT.

This clonotype appeared many times. The chain recombines TRBV27 with TRBJ2-7; 8 bases fit TRBD1. The germline CDR1 and CDR2 sequences are MNHEY and SMNVEV (reference sequence). The CDR3 covers 13 residues. With V trimmed by 7 bases and J by 7 bases, 9 bases remained unmatched. CDR3 region: CASTAGGMGEQYF. Here the CDR3 DNA reads TGTGCCAGCACCGCAGGGGGCATGGGGGAGCAGTACTTC.

This clonotype was seen a few times. J is TRBJ2-7 and V is TRBV20-1; 10 positions agree with TRBD2. In germline, CDR1 is DFQATT, CDR2 SNEGSKA (reference sequence). With 4 bases clipped from V and 3 bases from J, the junction kept 3 bases outside the gene matches. The CDR3 totals 13 residues. The CDR3 reads CSATGLASYEQYF. The CDR3 DNA is TGCAGTGCTACGGGACTAGCGAGCTACGAGCAGTACTTC.

Worth noting for this clonotype: A single base separates this from a much larger clone, so it may be a read error. The gene calls are TRBV19 and TRBJ2-7, with 7 bases that match TRBD1. CDR1 is LNHDA and CDR2 is SQIVND in the germline V gene (reference sequence). This CDR3 has 11 residues. CDR3 sequence: CAAGDSYGQYF. The CDR3 nucleotides read TGTGCCGCCGGGGACAGCTACGGGCAGTACTTC. Full variable domain (remainder filled in from reference TRBV19 and TRBJ2-7): DGGITQSPKYLFRKEGQNVTLSCEQNLNHDAMYWYRQDPGQGLRLIYYSQIVNDFQKGDIAEGYSVSREKKESFPLTVTSAQKNPTAFYLCAAGDSYGQYFGPGTRLTVT.

This clonotype showed up just a few times. V usage is TRBV30 and J usage is TRBJ1-5; the match to TRBD1 covers 8 bases. The V gene's germline CDR1 is GTSNPN and CDR2 SVGIG (reference sequence). CDR3 length equals 16 residues. J gave up 2 bases and V 0 bases, and 6 bases lay outside the gene matches. The CDR3: CAWSVLGQVGNQPQHF. The CDR3 DNA reads TGTGCCTGGAGTGTACTGGGACAGGTTGGCAATCAGCCCCAGCATTTT.

This clonotype was observed at least ten times. This chain connects TRBV19 to TRBJ2-3; no definite D call. Germline CDR1 is LNHDA and CDR2 is SQIVND (reference sequence). The CDR3 consists of 13 residues. Trimming took off 3 bases at V and 0 bases at J, with 4 bases between the two ends. CDR3 DNA sequence: TGTGCCAGTAGTATCGGTAGCACAGATACGCAGTATTTT. This encodes CASSIGSTDTQYF.

This rearrangement joins TRBV11-2 to TRBJ1-2; D ambiguous. From germline, CDR1 is SGHAT and CDR2 FQNNGV. The CDR3 covers 13 residues. Trimming took 5 bases from V and 2 from J, leaving 9 bases between them. CDR3 DNA sequence: TGTGCCAGCAGCCGGCAGGACAACTATGGCTACACCTTC. Protein: CASSRQDNYGYTF.